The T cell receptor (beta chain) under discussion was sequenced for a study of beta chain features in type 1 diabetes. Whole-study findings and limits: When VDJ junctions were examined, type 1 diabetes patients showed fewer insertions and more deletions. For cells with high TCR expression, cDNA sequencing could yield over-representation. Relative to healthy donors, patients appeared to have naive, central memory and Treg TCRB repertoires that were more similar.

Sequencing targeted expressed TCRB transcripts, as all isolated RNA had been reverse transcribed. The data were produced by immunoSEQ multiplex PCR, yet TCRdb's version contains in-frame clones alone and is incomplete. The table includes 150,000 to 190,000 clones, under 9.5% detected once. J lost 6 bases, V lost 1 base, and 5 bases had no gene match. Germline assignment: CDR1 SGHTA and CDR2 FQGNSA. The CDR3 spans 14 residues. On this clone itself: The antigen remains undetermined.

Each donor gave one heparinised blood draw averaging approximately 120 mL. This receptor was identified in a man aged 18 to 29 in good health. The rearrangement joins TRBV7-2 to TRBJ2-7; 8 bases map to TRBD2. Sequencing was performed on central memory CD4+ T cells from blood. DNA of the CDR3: TGTGCCAGCAGCTTAGGGACTAGCCCTCTCGAGCAGTACTTC. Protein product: CASSLGTSPLEQYF.